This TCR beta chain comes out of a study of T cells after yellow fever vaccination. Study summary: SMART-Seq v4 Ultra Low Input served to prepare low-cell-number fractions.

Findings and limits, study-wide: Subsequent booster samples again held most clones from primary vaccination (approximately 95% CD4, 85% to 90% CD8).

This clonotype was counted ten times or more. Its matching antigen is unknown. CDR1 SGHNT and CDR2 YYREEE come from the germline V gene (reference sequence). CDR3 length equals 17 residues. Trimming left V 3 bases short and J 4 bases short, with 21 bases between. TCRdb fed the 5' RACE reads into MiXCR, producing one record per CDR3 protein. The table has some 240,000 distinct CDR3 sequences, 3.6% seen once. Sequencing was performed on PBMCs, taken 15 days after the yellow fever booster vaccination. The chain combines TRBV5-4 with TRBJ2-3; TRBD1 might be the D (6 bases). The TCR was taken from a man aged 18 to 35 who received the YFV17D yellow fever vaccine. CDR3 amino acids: CASSSWIRQDLPDTQYF. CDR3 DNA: TGTGCCAGCAGCTCATGGATTAGACAGGACCTTCCAGATACGCAGTATTTT.